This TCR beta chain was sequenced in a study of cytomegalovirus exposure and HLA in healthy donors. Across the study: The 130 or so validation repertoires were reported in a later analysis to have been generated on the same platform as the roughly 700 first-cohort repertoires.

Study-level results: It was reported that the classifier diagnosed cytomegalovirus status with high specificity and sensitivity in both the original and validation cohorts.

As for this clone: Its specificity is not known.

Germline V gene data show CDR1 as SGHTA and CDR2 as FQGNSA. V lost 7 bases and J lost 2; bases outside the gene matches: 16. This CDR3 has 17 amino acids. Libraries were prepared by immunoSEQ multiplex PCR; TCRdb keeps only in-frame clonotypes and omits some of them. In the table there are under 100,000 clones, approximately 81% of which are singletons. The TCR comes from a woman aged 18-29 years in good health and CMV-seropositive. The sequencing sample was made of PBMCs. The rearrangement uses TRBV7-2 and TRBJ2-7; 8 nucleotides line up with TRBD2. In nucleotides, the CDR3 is TGTGCCAGCAACGACAACGCGGGGGGCGGCCCCACCTACGAGCAGTACTTC. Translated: CASNDNAGGGPTYEQYF.